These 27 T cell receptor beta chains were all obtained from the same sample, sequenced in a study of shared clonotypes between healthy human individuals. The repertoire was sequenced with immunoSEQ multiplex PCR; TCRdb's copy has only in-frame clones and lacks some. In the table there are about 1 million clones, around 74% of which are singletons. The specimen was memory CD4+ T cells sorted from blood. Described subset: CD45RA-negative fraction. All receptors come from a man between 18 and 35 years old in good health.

CDR3 coding DNA: TGTGCCAGCAGCCCCTCCCAAGGCCCCAATTCCTACGAGCAGTACTTC. Protein sequence: CASSPSQGPNSYEQYF. The rearrangement uses TRBV13 and TRBJ2-7; D not resolved. The germline CDR1 and CDR2 sequences are PRHDT and FYEKMQ (reference sequence). This CDR3 is built from 16 residues. V was cut by 5 bases and J by 1 base, with 18 bases left in between.

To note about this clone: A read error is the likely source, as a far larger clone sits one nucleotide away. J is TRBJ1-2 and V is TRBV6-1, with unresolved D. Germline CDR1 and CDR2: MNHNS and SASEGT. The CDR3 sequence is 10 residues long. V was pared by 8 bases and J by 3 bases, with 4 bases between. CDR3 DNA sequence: TGTGCCAGCGGGGACTATGGCTACACCTTC. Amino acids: CASGDYGYTF.

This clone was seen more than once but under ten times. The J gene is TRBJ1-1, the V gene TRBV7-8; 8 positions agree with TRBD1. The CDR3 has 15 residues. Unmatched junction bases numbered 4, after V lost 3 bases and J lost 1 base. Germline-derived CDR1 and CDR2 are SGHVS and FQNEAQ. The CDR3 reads CASSFFDRGNTEAFF. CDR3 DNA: TGTGCCAGCAGCTTTTTTGACAGGGGGAACACTGAAGCTTTCTTT.

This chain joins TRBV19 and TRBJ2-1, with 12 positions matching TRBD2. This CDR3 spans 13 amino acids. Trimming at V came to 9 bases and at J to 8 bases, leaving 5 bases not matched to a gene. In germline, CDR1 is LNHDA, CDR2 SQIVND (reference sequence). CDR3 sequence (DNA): TGTGCCAGCCGGACTAGCGGGGCACATGAGCAGTTCTTC. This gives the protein CASRTSGAHEQFF.

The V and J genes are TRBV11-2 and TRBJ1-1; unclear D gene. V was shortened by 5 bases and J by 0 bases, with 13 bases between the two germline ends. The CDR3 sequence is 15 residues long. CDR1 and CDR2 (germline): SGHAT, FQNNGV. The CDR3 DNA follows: TGTGCCAGCAGCATTACGGACTTGCTGAACACTGAAGCTTTCTTT. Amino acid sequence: CASSITDLLNTEAFF.

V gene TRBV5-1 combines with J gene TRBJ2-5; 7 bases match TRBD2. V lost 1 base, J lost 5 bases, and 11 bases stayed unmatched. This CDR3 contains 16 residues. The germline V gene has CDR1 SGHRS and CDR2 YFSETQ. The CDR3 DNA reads TGCGCCAGCAGCTTGTTTGGGACTACCAGTGGGGAGACCCAGTACTTC. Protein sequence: CASSLFGTTSGETQYF.

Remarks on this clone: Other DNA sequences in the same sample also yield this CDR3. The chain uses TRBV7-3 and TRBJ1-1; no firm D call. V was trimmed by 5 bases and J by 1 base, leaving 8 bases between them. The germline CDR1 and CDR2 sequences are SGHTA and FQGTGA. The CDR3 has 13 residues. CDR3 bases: TGTGCCAGCAGCCTGCAGGAGAACACTGAAGCTTTCTTT. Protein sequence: CASSLQENTEAFF.

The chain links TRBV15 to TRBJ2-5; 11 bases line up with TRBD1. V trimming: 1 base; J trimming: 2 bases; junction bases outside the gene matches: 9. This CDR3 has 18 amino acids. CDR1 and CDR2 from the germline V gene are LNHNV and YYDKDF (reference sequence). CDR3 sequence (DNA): TGTGCCACCAGCAGAGCCGGGACAGGGGGTTGGAGGCAAGAGACCCAGTACTTC. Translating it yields CATSRAGTGGWRQETQYF.

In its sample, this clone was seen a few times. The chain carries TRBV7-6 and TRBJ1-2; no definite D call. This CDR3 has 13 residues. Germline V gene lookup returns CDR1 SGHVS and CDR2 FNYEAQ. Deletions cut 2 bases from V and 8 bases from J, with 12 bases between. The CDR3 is CASSLLRGLGYTF. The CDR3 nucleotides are TGTGCCAGCAGCTTACTGAGAGGCTTGGGCTACACCTTC.

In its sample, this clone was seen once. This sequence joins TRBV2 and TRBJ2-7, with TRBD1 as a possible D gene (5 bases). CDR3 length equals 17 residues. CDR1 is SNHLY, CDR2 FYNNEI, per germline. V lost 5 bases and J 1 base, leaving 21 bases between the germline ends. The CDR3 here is CASSRGLGQLTSYEQYF. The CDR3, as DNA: TGTGCCAGCAGTCGTGGGTTGGGGCAGCTTACTTCCTACGAGCAGTACTTC.

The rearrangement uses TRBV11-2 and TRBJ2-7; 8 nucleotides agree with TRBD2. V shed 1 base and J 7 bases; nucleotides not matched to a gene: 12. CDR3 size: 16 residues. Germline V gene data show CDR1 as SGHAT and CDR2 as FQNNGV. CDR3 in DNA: TGTGCCAGCAGCTTAGGTCGGGTAGCGGGGCTTGGAGAGCAGTACTTC. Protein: CASSLGRVAGLGEQYF. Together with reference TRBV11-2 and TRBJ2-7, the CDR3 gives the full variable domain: EAGVAQSPRYKIIEKRQSVAFWCNPISGHATLYWYQQILGQGPKLLIQFQNNGVVDDSQLPKDRFSAERLKGVDSTLKIQPAKLEDSAVYLCASSLGRVAGLGEQYFGPGTRLTVT.

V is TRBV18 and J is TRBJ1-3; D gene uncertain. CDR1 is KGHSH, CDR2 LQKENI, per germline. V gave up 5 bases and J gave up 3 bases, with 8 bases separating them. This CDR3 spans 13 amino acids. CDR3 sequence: CASSSGNGNTIYF. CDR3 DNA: TGTGCCAGCTCATCAGGAAATGGAAACACCATATATTTT.

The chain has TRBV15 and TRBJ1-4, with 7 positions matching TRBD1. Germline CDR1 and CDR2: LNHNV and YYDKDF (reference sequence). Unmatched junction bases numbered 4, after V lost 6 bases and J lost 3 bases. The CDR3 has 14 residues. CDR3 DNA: TGTGCCACCAGGTGGACAGGTTCTAATGAAAAACTGTTTTTT. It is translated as CATRWTGSNEKLFF.

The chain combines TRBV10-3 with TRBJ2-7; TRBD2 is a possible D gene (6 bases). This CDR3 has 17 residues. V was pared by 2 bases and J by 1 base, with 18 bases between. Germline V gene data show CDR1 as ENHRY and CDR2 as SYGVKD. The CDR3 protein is CAISEPRGIAQSYEQYF. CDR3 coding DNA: TGTGCCATCAGTGAGCCCCGGGGGATAGCCCAGTCCTACGAGCAGTACTTC.

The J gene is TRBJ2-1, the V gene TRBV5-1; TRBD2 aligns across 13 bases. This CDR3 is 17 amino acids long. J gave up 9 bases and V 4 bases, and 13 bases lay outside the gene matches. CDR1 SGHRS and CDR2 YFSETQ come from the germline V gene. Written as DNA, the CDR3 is TGCGCCAGCAGCCCCGCTGGGAGACTAGCGGGAGGTGGTGAGCAGTTCTTC. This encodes CASSPAGRLAGGGEQFF.

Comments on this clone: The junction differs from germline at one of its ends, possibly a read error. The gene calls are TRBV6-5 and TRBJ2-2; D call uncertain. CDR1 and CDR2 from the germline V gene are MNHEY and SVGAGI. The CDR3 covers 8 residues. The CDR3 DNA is TGCGCCACCGGGGAGCTGTTTTTT. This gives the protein CATGELFF.

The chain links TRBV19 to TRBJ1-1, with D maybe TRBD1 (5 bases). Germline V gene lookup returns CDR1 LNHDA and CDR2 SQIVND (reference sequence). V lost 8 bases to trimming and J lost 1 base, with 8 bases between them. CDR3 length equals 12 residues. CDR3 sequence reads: CASYRGNTEAFF. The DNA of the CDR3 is TGTGCCAGTTATAGGGGGAACACTGAAGCTTTCTTT.

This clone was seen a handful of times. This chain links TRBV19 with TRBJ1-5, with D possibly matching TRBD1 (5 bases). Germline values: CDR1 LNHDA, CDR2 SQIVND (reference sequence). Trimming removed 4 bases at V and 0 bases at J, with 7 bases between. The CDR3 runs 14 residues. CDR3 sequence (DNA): TGTGCCAGTAGTAGGGACGGTAGCAATCAGCCCCAGCATTTT. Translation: CASSRDGSNQPQHF.

The CDR3 coding sequence is TGTGCCAGTAGCCCCCCGGACCAAGGTCGCGTCCAGCCCCAGCATTTT. This translates into CASSPPDQGRVQPQHF. This chain connects TRBV19 to TRBJ1-5; the D is unclear. This CDR3 region has 16 residues. V was clipped by 6 bases and J by 7 bases, with 22 bases between them. Germline-derived CDR1 and CDR2 are LNHDA and SQIVND (reference sequence).

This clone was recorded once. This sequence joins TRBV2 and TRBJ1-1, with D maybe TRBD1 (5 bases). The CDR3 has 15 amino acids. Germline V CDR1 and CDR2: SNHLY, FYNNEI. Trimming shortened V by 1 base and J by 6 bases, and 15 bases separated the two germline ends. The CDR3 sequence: CASSEERVGVSEAFF. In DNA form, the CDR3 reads TGTGCCAGCAGTGAAGAGAGGGTGGGGGTGTCTGAAGCTTTCTTT. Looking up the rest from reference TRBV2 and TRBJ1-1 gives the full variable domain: EPEVTQTPSHQVTQMGQEVILRCVPISNHLYFYWYRQILGQKVEFLVSFYNNEISEKSEIFDDQFSVERPDGSNFTLKIRSTKLEDSAMYFCASSEERVGVSEAFFGQGTRLTVV.

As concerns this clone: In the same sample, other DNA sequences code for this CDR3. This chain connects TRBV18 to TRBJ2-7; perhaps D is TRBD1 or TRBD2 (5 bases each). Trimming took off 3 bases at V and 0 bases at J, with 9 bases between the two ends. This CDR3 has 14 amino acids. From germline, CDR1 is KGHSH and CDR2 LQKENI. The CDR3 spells CASSPGTDSYEQYF. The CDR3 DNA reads TGTGCCAGCTCACCGGGGACGGACTCCTACGAGCAGTACTTC.

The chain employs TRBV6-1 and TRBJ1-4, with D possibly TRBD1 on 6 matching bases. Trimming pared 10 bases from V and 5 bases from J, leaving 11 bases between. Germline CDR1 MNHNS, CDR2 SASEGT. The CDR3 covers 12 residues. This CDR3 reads CATQGPNEKLFF. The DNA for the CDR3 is TGTGCCACCCAGGGGCCGAATGAAAAACTGTTTTTT.

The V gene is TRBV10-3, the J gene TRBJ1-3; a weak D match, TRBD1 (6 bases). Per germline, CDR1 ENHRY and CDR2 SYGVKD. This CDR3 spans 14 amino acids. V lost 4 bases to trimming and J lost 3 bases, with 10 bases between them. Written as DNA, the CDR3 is TGTGCCATCAGTGCCCGGGACATTGGAAACACCATATATTTT. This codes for CAISARDIGNTIYF.

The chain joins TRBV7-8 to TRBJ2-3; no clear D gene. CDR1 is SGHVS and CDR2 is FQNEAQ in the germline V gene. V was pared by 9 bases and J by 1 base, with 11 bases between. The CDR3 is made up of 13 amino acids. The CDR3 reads CASRMTRTDTQYF. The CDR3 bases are TGTGCCAGTAGAATGACCCGCACAGATACGCAGTATTTT.

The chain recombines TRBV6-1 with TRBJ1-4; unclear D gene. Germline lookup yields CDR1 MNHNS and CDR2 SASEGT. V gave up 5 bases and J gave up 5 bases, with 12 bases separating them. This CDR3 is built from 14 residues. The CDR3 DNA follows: TGTGCCAGCAGTATGAAGAACTTGAATGAAAAACTGTTTTTT. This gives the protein CASSMKNLNEKLFF.

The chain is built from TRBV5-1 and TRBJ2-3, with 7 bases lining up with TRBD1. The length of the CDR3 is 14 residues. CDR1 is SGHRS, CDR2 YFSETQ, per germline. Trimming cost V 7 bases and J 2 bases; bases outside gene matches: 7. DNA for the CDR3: TGCGCCAGCTCTCGACAGGGCCCCACAGATACGCAGTATTTT. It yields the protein CASSRQGPTDTQYF.

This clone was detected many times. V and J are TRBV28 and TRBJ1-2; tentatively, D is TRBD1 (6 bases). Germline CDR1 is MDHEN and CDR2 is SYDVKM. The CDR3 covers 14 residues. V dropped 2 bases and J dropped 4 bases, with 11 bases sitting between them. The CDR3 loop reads CASSLATGSYGYTF. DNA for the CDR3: TGTGCCAGCAGTTTAGCCACAGGGAGCTATGGCTACACCTTC.